The source of this T cell receptor beta chain is a study of cytomegalovirus exposure and HLA in healthy donors. Study-wide points: First-cohort TCR clusters tended to co-occur in the roughly 130 validation repertoires, a later analysis found. According to reports, the classifier identified cytomegalovirus status with high specificity and sensitivity.

Generated by immunoSEQ multiplex PCR, the TCRdb table keeps only in-frame clones and is missing some. The sample records roughly 56,000 clones, roughly 90% being singletons. Notes on this clone: Its matching antigen is unknown.

The CDR3 consists of 20 residues. Germline CDR1 LNHDA, CDR2 SQIVND (reference sequence). With V trimmed by 5 bases and J by 0 bases, 14 bases remained unmatched. The sample consisted of PBMCs. The chain is built from TRBV19 and TRBJ1-5; 12 bases line up with TRBD1. The TCR comes from a woman aged 25 to 39 in good health and CMV-seronegative. This chain's CDR3 is CASSAHSGQGAIGSNQPQHF. Here the CDR3 DNA reads TGTGCCAGTAGTGCTCACTCGGGACAGGGGGCTATAGGTAGCAATCAGCCCCAGCATTTT.